Shown below are 20 T cell receptor beta chains from a single sample sequenced in a study of T cells in Graves' hyperthyroidism and ophthalmopathy. TCR beta CDR3 regions were amplified from RNA. When the TCR CDR3 underwent first-round RT-PCR, the HTBI primer set was used. TCRdb used MiXCR to reprocess the multiplex PCR reads, holding one entry per CDR3 protein. The data contain hundreds of thousands of distinct CDR3 sequences, roughly 20% of them seen just once; the ten biggest clones take up roughly a third. The source material was blood. Receptors were obtained from a man aged 30 to 39 with Graves' ophthalmopathy.

This clonotype was counted ten times or more. V and J are TRBV12-3 or TRBV12-4 and TRBJ1-1, with a weak D call TRBD1 (6 bases). This CDR3 is 15 amino acids long. Trimming stripped 1 base from V and 4 bases from J, with 13 bases between. The CDR3 is CASSLVGGASTEAFF. CDR3 coding DNA: TGTGCCAGCAGTTTAGTGGGGGGCGCGTCCACTGAAGCTTTCTTT.

Many counts were recorded for this clonotype. J is TRBJ1-1 and V is TRBV6-1, with 7 bases matching TRBD1. The V segment lost 2 bases and the J segment 4 bases; nucleotides outside the gene matches: 7. The V gene's germline CDR1 is MNHNS and CDR2 SASEGT. The length of the CDR3 is 15 residues. CDR3 DNA sequence: TGTGCCAGCAGTGAACAGGGGGATGGGATCACTGAAGCTTTCTTT. Translating gives CASSEQGDGITEAFF.

There are a few counts of this clonotype. The J gene is TRBJ2-7, the V gene TRBV3-1, with 9 bases that match TRBD1. J was trimmed by 3 bases and V by 4 bases; bases with no gene match: 13. This CDR3 has 17 amino acids. Germline CDR1 and CDR2: LGHDT and YNNKEL (reference sequence). The CDR3 DNA is TGTGCCAGCAGCCCTCCGGGACAGGGTTCGAGATTCTACGAGCAGTACTTC. Translated, it gives CASSPPGQGSRFYEQYF.

This clonotype was detected many times. V gene TRBV11-2 combines with J gene TRBJ2-7, with D possibly called TRBD1 or TRBD2 (5 bases each). V was trimmed by 2 bases and J by 2 bases, leaving 13 bases between them. The CDR3 length is 15 residues. Germline assignment: CDR1 SGHAT and CDR2 FQNNGV. The CDR3 region is CASSLKPGTPYEQYF. The CDR3 nucleotides read TGTGCCAGCAGCTTAAAACCCGGGACCCCCTACGAGCAGTACTTC.

The V gene is TRBV19, the J gene TRBJ2-7, with unresolved D. This CDR3 contains 11 residues. V lost 3 bases, J lost 4 bases, and 4 bases lay in between. Germline CDR1 and CDR2: LNHDA and SQIVND (reference sequence). CDR3 sequence reads: CASSMGYEQYF. In DNA, the CDR3 is TGTGCCAGTAGTATGGGTTACGAGCAGTACTTC.

The chain joins TRBV18 to TRBJ2-7, with 12 bases aligning to TRBD2. CDR1 is KGHSH and CDR2 is LQKENI in the germline V gene. This CDR3 contains 17 residues. With V trimmed by 3 bases and J by 0 bases, 6 bases remained unmatched. CDR3 sequence: CASSPSPGLAGSYEQYF. Written as DNA, the CDR3 is TGTGCCAGCTCACCCTCCCCGGGACTAGCGGGCTCCTACGAGCAGTACTTC.

The J gene is TRBJ2-7, the V gene TRBV6-2 or TRBV6-3; 7 bases map to TRBD2. The ends lost 1 base at V and 3 bases at J; junction bases unmatched: 6. This CDR3 comprises 15 residues. CDR1 is MNHEY and CDR2 is SVGEGT in the germline V gene. The CDR3 coding sequence is TGTGCCAGCAGTTACTGGCGGGAGAGGATCTACGAGCAGTACTTC. Translation gives CASSYWRERIYEQYF.

This sequence joins TRBV11-2 and TRBJ1-1; D call uncertain. Germline V gene lookup returns CDR1 SGHAT and CDR2 FQNNGV. The V end lost 2 bases, the J end lost 1 base, and 8 bases lay between the germline ends. The CDR3 length is 14 residues. CDR3: CASSLPDGNTEAFF. The CDR3 DNA is TGTGCCAGCAGCTTACCTGACGGGAACACTGAAGCTTTCTTT.

This clonotype was observed many times. The chain combines TRBV28 with TRBJ2-3; TRBD2 is a possible D gene (6 bases). The CDR3 extends over 15 amino acids. The ends were cut back, 5 bases at V and 3 bases at J, with 15 bases in the middle. CDR1 MDHEN and CDR2 SYDVKM come from the germline V gene. As DNA, the CDR3 is TGTGCCAGCAGTCCGCAGGGAGGTCGAACAGATACGCAGTATTTT. The encoded protein is CASSPQGGRTDTQYF.

The chain carries TRBV4-1 and TRBJ2-1, with 8 bases lining up with TRBD2. The germline V gene has CDR1 MGHRA and CDR2 YSYEKL. V gave up 0 bases and J gave up 3 bases; unmatched junction bases: 7. The CDR3 contains 17 residues. The CDR3 DNA is TGCGCCAGCAGCCAAGAATACACTAGCGGATTCTACAATGAGCAGTTCTTC. Protein: CASSQEYTSGFYNEQFF.

The chain is built from TRBV12-3 or TRBV12-4 and TRBJ1-2; no reliable D call. This CDR3 is built from 14 residues. Trimming left V 5 bases short and J 6 bases short, with 16 bases between. This CDR3 reads CASSAPAAMNGYTF. The CDR3 region has the DNA TGTGCCAGCAGTGCCCCCGCAGCTATGAATGGCTACACCTTC.

This clonotype was seen a handful of times. This chain joins TRBV7-2 and TRBJ2-3; D uncertain. The CDR3 totals 13 residues. The V gene lost 4 bases and the J gene lost 6 bases, with 11 bases spanning the gap. Germline CDR1 SGHTA, CDR2 FQGNSA. This CDR3 reads CASSSIYPDTQYF. CDR3 nucleotides: TGTGCCAGCAGCTCAATCTACCCGGATACGCAGTATTTT.

V usage is TRBV12-3 or TRBV12-4 and J usage is TRBJ2-7; weak D call: TRBD2 (5 bases). Trimming shortened V by 2 bases and J by 3 bases, and 20 bases separated the two germline ends. The CDR3 has 17 amino acids. The CDR3 DNA is TGTGCCAGCAGTTTAACGGCCGGGGTGGGCCACCTCTACGAGCAGTACTTC. This translates into CASSLTAGVGHLYEQYF.

In regard to this clonotype: The junction does not match germline at one end; this may be a read error. This chain links TRBV5-1 with TRBJ1-1; TRBD1 aligns across 7 bases. The CDR3 contains 14 residues. CDR1 is SGHRS and CDR2 is YFSETQ in the germline V gene. The CDR3 sequence: CASGFYTGAAEAFF. In DNA form, the CDR3 reads TGCGCCAGCGGCTTTTATACAGGGGCAGCTGAAGCTTTCTTT.

About this clonotype itself: One junction end does not reproduce the germline sequence, and a read error may be involved. The CDR3 bases are TGTACCAGCAGTCAGAGCGACACAGATACGCAGTATTTT. Amino acid sequence: CTSSQSDTDTQYF. The rearrangement joins TRBV28 to TRBJ2-3; no clear D. The germline V gene has CDR1 MDHEN and CDR2 SYDVKM. The CDR3 loop spans 13 amino acids.

Remarks on this clonotype: Since a much larger clone is just one base distant, this may be a read error. The chain has TRBV7-9 and TRBJ2-7; D gene uncertain. The CDR3 runs 11 residues. Trimming took 4 bases from V and 3 from J, leaving 4 bases between them. In germline, CDR1 is SEHNR, CDR2 FQNEAQ (reference sequence). CDR3 sequence (DNA): TGTGCCAGCAGCTGGAACTACGAGCAGTACTTC. Translating it yields CASSWNYEQYF. Full variable domain (rest looked up from reference TRBV7-9 and TRBJ2-7): DTGVSQNPRHKITKRGQNVTFRCDPISEHNRLYWYRQTLGQGPEFLTYFQNEAQLEKSRLLSDRFSAERPKGSFSTLEIQRTEQGDSAMYLCASSWNYEQYFGPGTRLTVT.

This clonotype was seen a few times. The rearrangement uses TRBV6-5 and TRBJ1-5; TRBD1 matches at 8 bases. J was trimmed by 0 bases and V by 2 bases; bases with no gene match: 9. The CDR3 totals 18 residues. Germline CDR1 and CDR2: MNHEY and SVGAGI. The CDR3 region is CASSYPGQERGSNQPQHF. For the CDR3, the DNA is TGTGCCAGCAGTTACCCGGGACAGGAACGAGGTAGCAATCAGCCCCAGCATTTT.

Comments on this clonotype: This may arise from a read error, as a much more abundant clone is one base away. The chain uses TRBV7-2 and TRBJ2-7; 8 bases match TRBD1. The germline V gene encodes CDR1 SGHTA and CDR2 FQGNSA. CDR3 length: 20 amino acids. CDR3 sequence reads: CAGSFPRGHQDRGSSYEQYF. In nucleotides, the CDR3 is TGTGCCGGCAGCTTCCCACGGGGCCATCAAGACAGGGGCAGCTCCTACGAGCAGTACTTC.

A remark on this clonotype: A much larger clone differs by one base, so this may be a read error. The chain joins TRBV11-2 to TRBJ1-1; D gene unclear. CDR3 size: 14 residues. Germline CDR1 reads SGHAT; CDR2 reads FQNNGV. The CDR3: CASSLGISNAEAFF. DNA of the CDR3: TGTGCCAGCAGCTTGGGTATTTCGAACGCTGAAGCTTTCTTT.

The chain is built from TRBV29-1 and TRBJ2-1; D is possibly TRBD1 (6 bases). V lost 6 bases and J 0 bases, leaving 15 bases between the germline ends. The CDR3 length is 15 residues. Germline-derived CDR1 and CDR2 are SQVTM and ANQGSEA. CDR3 residues: CSVATGTSSYNEQFF. For the CDR3, the DNA is TGCAGCGTCGCAACCGGGACAAGCTCCTACAATGAGCAGTTCTTC.